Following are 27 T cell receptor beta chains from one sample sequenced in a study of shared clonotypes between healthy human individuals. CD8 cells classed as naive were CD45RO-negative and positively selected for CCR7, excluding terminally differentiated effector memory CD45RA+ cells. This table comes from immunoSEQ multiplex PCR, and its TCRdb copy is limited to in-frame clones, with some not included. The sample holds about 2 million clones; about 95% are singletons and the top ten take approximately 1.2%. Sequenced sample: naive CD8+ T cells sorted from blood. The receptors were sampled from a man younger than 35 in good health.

Written as DNA, the CDR3 is TGTGCCTGGAGCAGGTCGGGGGTTTACGAGCAGTACTTC. Protein sequence: CAWSRSGVYEQYF. The V gene is TRBV30, the J gene TRBJ2-7, with TRBD2 as a possible D gene (6 bases). V was shortened by 3 bases and J by 4 bases, with 13 bases between the two germline ends. The germline V gene has CDR1 GTSNPN and CDR2 SVGIG (reference sequence). The CDR3 covers 13 residues.

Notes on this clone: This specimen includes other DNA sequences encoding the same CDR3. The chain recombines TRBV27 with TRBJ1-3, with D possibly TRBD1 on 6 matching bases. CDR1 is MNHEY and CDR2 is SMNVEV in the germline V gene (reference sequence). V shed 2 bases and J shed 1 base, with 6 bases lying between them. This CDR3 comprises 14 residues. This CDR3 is CASSLQGSGNTIYF. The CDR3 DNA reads TGTGCCAGCAGTTTACAGGGGTCTGGAAACACCATATATTTT.

The CDR3 loop reads CASSPLDSPYEQYF. In DNA, the CDR3 is TGTGCCAGCTCACCACTGGACAGCCCCTACGAGCAGTACTTC. The rearrangement joins TRBV18 to TRBJ2-7; a possible D gene is TRBD1 (6 bases). Trimming removed 1 base from V and 2 bases from J, with 9 bases in between. Germline CDR1 is KGHSH and CDR2 is LQKENI. The CDR3 spans 14 residues.

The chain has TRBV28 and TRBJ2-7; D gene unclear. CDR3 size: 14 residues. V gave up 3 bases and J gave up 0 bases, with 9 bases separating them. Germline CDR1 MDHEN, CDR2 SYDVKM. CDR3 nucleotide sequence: TGTGCCAGCAGTTTGCACAGAAACTCCTACGAGCAGTACTTC. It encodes CASSLHRNSYEQYF.

The CDR3 coding sequence is TGTGCCAGCAGGTTAGCGGGAAGCTCCTACGAGCAGTACTTC. This codes for CASRLAGSSYEQYF. V is TRBV27 and J is TRBJ2-7, with 8 bases lining up with TRBD2. V was clipped by 6 bases and J by 0 bases; unmatched bases: 4. The CDR3 runs to 14 residues. From germline, CDR1 is MNHEY and CDR2 SMNVEV (reference sequence).

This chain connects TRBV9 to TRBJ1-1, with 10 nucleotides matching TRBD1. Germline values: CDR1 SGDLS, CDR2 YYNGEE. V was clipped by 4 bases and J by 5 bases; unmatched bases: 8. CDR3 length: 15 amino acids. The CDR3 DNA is TGTGCCAGCAGCCCCAGGACAGGGGGGCTGACTGAAGCTTTCTTT. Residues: CASSPRTGGLTEAFF.

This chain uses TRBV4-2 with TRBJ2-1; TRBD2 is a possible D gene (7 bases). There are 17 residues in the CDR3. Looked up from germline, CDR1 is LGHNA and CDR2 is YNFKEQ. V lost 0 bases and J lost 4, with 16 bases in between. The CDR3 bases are TGTGCCAGCAGCCAAGACCCCGTGCGGGGGCTTTACAATGAGCAGTTCTTC. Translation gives CASSQDPVRGLYNEQFF.

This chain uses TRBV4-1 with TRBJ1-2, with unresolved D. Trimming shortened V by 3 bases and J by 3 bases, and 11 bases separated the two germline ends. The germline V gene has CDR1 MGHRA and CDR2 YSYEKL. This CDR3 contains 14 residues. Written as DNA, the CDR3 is TGCGCCAGCAGCCAGCAACCTGGGGACTATGGCTACACCTTC. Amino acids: CASSQQPGDYGYTF.

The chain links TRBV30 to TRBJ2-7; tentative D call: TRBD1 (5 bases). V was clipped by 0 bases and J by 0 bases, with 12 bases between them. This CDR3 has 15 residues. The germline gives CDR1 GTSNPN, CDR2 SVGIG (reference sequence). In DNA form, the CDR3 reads TGTGCCTGGAGTGTATTGGACATAAGCTCCTACGAGCAGTACTTC. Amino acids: CAWSVLDISSYEQYF.

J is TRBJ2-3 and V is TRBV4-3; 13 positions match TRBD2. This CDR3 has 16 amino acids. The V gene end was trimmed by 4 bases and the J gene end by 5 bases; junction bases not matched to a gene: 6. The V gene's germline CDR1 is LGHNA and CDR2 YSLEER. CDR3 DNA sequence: TGCGCCAGCAGCCGACAACTAGCGGGAGGGGGAGATACGCAGTATTTT. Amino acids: CASSRQLAGGGDTQYF.

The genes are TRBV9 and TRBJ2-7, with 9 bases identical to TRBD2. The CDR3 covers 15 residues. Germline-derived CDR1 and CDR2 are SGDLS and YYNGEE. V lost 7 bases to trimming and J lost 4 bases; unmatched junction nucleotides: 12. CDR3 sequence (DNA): TGTGCCAGCGGGGGTCCGGGACTAGCCGGGTACGAGCAGTACTTC. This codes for CASGGPGLAGYEQYF.

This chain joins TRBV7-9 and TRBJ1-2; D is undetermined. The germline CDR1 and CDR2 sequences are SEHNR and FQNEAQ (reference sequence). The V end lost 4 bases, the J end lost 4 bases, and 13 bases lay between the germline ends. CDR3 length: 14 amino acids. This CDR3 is CASSSGVSAYGYTF. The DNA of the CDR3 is TGTGCCAGCAGCTCCGGTGTGTCGGCCTATGGCTACACCTTC.

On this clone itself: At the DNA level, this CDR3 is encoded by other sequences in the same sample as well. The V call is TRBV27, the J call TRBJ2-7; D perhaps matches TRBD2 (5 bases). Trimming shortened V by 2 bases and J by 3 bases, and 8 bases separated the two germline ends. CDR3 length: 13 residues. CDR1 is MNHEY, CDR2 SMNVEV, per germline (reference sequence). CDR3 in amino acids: CASSLTGNYEQYF. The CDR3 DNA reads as TGTGCCAGCAGTTTAACGGGAAACTACGAGCAGTACTTC.

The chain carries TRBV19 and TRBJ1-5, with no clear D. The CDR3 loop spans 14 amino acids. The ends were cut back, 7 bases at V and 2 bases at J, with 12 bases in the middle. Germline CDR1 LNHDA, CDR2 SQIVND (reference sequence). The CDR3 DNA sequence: TGTGCCAGTAATTGGGTGAGGGGCAATCAGCCCCAGCATTTT. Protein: CASNWVRGNQPQHF.

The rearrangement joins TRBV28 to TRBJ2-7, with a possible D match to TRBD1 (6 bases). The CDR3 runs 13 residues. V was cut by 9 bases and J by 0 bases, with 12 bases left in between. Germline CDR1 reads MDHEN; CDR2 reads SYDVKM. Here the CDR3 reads CASSDRSSYEQYF. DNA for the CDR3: TGTGCCAGTTCTGACAGGAGCTCCTACGAGCAGTACTTC. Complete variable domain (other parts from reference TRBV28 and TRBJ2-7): DVKVTQSSRYLVKRTGEKVFLECVQDMDHENMFWYRQDPGLGLRLIYFSYDVKMKEKGDIPEGYSVSREKKERFSLILESASTNQTSMYLCASSDRSSYEQYFGPGTRLTVT.

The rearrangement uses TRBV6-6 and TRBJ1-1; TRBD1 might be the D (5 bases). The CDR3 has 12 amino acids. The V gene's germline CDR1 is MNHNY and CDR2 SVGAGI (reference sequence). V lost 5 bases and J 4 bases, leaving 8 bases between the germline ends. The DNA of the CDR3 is TGTGCCAGCAGTACTAGGGGCACTGAAGCTTTCTTT. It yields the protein CASSTRGTEAFF.

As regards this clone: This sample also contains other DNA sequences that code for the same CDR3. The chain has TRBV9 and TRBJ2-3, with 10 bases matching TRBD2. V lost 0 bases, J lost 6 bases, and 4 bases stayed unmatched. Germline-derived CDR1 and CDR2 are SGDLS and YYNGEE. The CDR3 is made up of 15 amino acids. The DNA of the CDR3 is TGTGCCAGCAGCGTAGAAGCGGGAGGGCCCGATACGCAGTATTTT. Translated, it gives CASSVEAGGPDTQYF. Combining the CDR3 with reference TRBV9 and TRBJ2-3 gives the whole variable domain DSGVTQTPKHLITATGQRVTLRCSPRSGDLSVYWYQQSLDQGLQFLIQYYNGEERAKGNILERFSAQQFPDLHSELNLSSLELGDSALYFCASSVEAGGPDTQYFGPGTRLTVL.

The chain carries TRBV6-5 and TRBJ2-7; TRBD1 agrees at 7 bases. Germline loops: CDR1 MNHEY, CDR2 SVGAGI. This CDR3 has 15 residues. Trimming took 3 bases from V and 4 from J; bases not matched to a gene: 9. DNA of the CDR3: TGTGCCAGCAGTTATTCCACGGGACAGAATTACGAGCAGTACTTC. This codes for CASSYSTGQNYEQYF.

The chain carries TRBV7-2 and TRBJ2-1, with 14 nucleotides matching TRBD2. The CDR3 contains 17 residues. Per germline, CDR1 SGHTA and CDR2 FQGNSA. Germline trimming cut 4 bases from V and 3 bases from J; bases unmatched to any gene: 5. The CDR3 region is CASSSGLAGGFYNEQFF. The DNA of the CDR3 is TGTGCCAGCAGCTCCGGACTAGCGGGAGGTTTCTACAATGAGCAGTTCTTC.

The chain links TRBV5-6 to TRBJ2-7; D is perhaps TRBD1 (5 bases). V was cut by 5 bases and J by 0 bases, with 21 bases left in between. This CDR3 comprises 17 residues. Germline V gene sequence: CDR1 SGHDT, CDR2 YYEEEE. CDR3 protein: CASSTLWGPESSYEQYF. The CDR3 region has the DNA TGTGCCAGCAGTACTTTATGGGGCCCGGAGTCCTCCTACGAGCAGTACTTC.

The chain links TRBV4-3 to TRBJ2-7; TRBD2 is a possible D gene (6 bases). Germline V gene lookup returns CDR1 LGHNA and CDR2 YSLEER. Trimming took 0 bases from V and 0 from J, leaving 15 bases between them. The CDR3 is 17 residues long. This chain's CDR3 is CASSQDLEGLSSYEQYF. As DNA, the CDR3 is TGCGCCAGCAGCCAAGATTTGGAGGGCCTTAGCTCCTACGAGCAGTACTTC.

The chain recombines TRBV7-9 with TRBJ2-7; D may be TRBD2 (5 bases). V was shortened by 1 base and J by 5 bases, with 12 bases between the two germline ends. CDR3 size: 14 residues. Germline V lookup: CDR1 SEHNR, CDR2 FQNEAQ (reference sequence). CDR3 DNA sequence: TGTGCCAGCAGCTTAGAAGAGGGATGGAACGAGCAGTACTTC. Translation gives CASSLEEGWNEQYF.

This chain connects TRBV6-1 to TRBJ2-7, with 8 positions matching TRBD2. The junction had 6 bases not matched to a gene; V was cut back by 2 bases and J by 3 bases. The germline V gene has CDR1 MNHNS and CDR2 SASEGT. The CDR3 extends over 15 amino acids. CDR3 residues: CASSEQPAGDYEQYF. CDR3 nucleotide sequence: TGTGCCAGCAGTGAACAACCAGCGGGGGACTACGAGCAGTACTTC.

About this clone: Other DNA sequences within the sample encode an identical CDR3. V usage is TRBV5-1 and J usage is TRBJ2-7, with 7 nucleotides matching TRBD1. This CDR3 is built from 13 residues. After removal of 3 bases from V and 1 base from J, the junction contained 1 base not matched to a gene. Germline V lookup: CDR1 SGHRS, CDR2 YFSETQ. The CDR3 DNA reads TGCGCCAGCAGCTCGACAGGGTCCTACGAGCAGTACTTC. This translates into CASSSTGSYEQYF.

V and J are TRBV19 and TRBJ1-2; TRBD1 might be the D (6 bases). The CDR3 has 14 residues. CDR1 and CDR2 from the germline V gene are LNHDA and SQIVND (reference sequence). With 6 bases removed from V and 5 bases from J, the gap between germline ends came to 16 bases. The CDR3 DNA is TGTGCCAGTAGGGACATCGAGCAGGGGTATGGCTACACCTTC. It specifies CASRDIEQGYGYTF. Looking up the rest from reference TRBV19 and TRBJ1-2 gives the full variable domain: DGGITQSPKYLFRKEGQNVTLSCEQNLNHDAMYWYRQDPGQGLRLIYYSQIVNDFQKGDIAEGYSVSREKKESFPLTVTSAQKNPTAFYLCASRDIEQGYGYTFGSGTRLTVV.

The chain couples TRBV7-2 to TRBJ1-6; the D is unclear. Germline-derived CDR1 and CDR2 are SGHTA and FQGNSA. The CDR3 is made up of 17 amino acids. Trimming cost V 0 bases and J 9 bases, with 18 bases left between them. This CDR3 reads CASSLAGLSLMISPLHF. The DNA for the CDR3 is TGTGCCAGCAGCTTAGCAGGCTTATCCCTAATGATTTCACCCCTCCACTTT.

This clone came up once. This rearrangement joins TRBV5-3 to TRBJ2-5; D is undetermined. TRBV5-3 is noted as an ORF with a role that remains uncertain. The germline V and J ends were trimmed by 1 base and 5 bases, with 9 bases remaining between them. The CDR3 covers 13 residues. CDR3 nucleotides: TGTGCCAGAAGCTTGAGGGCCCGGGAGACCCAGTACTTC. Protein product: CARSLRARETQYF.